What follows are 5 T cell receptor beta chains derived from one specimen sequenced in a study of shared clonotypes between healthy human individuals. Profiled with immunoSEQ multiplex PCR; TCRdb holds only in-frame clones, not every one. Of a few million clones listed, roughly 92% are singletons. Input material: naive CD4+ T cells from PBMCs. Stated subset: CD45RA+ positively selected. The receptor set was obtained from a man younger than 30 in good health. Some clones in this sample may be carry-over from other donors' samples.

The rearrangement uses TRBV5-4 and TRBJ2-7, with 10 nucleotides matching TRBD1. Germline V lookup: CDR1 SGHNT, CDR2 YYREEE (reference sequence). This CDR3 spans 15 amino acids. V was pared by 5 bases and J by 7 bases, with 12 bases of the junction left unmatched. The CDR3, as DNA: TGTGCCAGCAGACAAAGACAGGGGGCGACGAGGGAGCAGTACTTC. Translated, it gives CASRQRQGATREQYF.

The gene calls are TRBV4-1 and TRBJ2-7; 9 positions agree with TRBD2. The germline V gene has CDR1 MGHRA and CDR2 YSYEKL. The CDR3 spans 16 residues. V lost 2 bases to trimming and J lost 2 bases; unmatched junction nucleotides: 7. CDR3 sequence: CASSQPIAGAPYEQYF. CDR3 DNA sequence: TGCGCCAGCAGCCAACCAATAGCGGGAGCACCCTACGAGCAGTACTTC.

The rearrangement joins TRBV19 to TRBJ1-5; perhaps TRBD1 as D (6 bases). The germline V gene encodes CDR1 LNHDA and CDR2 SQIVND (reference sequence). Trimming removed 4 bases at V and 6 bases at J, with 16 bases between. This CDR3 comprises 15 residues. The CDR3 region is CASSTRGRGRQPQHF. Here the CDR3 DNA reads TGTGCCAGTAGTACCCGGGGCAGGGGACGTCAGCCCCAGCATTTT.

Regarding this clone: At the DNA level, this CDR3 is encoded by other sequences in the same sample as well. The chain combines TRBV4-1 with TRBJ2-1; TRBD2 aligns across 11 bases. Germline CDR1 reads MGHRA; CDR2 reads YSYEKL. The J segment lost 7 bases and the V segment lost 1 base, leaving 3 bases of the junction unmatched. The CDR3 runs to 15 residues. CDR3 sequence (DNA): TGCGCCAGCAGCCAAGTGGGACTAGCGGTTAATGAGCAGTTCTTC. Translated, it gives CASSQVGLAVNEQFF.

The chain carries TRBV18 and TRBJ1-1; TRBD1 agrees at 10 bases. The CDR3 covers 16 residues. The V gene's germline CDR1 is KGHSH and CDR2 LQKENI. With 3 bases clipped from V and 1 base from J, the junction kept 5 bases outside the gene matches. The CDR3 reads CASSPAWTGGNTEAFF. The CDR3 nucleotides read TGTGCCAGCTCACCCGCTTGGACAGGGGGGAACACTGAAGCTTTCTTT. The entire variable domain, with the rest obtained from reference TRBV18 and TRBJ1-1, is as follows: NAGVMQNPRHLVRRRGQEARLRCSPMKGHSHVYWYRQLPEEGLKFMVYLQKENIIDESGMPKERFSAEFPKEGPSILRIQQVVRGDSAAYFCASSPAWTGGNTEAFFGQGTRLTVV.